The present TCR beta chain was sequenced within a study of a mutant IDH1 vaccine in newly diagnosed glioma (dated by TCRdb to about 2021). Regarding the research as a whole: Eight vaccinations were administered to patients in weeks 1, 3, 5, 7, 11, 15, 19 and 23, corresponding to visits V03 through V10. Vaccination began 4-6 weeks after radiotherapy alone, or alongside temozolomide cycles in the chemotherapy-containing groups. Of the approximately 35 treated patients, approximately 60% were male and 37.5% were female, and a mean age of around 40 years was recorded. Before enrollment, patients had received standard therapy of radiotherapy alone, temozolomide alone, or radiochemotherapy with temozolomide; most received the combination. Peripheral blood was collected at six visits: V03 (baseline), V05, V07, V10, V12 and V13. Longitudinal TCRB deep sequencing was done for 25 treated patients, wherever samples were available for exploratory analyses. What the authors observed across the whole study: Availability determined which PBMC samples were chosen for TCRB deep sequencing. Immune responses induced by the vaccine were seen in approximately 93% of patients across multiple MHC alleles. Changes in the top peripheral T cell clonotypes picked up by TCRB sequencing did not appear to be linked to pseudoprogression. It was noted by the authors that analyses of patient blood samples could not be reproduced owing to sample limitations.

Per the germline V gene, SGHRS is the CDR1 and YFSETQ is the CDR2. Taken from cysteine to phenylalanine, the CDR3 has 16 residues. CDR3 DNA is the only sequence kept; it has 48 bases, read in frame from the first base. Trimming at the junction amounts to 2 bases on V and 7 bases on J, and the germline ends lie 16 bases apart. The time point label, as the study defines it: week 11, during vaccination. Every vaccine dose consisted of 300 ug of a 20-mer mutant IDH1 peptide in Montanide, administered subcutaneously together with topical imiquimod. The donors had newly diagnosed IDH1-mutant astrocytomas of WHO grade 3 or 4 that showed loss of nuclear ATRX. The samples were drawn from NOA16, a multicentre, single-arm, open-label phase I trial in Germany that tested a mutant IDH1 peptide vaccine in humans for the first time. Genomic DNA for TCRB sequencing was isolated from EDTA blood with the DNeasy Blood and Tissue Kit.

A word on this clone: Its specific antigen is unknown. No per-base quality is available; no much larger clone lies one base away.

Libraries came from the immunoSEQ multiplex PCR assay. Following the manufacturer's protocol, the hsTCRB Kit was used to amplify rearranged TCR beta chain sequences. Sequencing of TCRB libraries was carried out on an Illumina MiSeq. The original pipeline was this. The proprietary platform of the kit vendor was used for demultiplexing, trimming and gene mapping. This is the immuneACCESS table as TCRdb keeps it, with only in-frame sequences that have V and J called. A part of the clones is gone; compared with another copy, unresolved V genes explain less than half, and the rest is unexplained. V, J and clone size derive from that table, while D and trimming were established from the DNA sequence. The sample table records 40,000 to 55,000 clones; about 91% of these occur just once. Around 2.5% of the sample is held by the ten biggest clonotypes.

This TCR derives from a man in his fifties with glioma. Here the chain combines TRBV5-1 and TRBJ1-6; the D region possibly corresponds to TRBD1 (5 bases align). The starting material was PBMCs, obtained from a glioma patient whose treatment included an IDH1 peptide vaccine. In nucleotides, the sequence is TGCGCCAGCAGCTTTATGGTAAAGGGGAGCAATTCACCCCTCCACTTT. Translated, this gives CASSFMVKGSNSPLHF.